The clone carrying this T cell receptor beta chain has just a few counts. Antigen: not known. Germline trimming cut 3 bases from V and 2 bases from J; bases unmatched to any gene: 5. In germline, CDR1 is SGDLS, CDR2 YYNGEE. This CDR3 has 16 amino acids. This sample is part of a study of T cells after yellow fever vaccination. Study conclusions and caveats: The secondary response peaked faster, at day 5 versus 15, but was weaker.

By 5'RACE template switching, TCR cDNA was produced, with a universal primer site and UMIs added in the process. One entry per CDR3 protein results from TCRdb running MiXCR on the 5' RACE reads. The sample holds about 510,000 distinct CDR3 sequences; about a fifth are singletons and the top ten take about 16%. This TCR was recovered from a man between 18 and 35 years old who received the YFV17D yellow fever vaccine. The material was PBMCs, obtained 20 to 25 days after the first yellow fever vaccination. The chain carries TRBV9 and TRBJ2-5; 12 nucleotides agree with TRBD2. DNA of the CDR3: TGTGCCAGCAGCGCCTCGCTAGCGGGGGGGCAAGAGACCCAGTACTTC. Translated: CASSASLAGGQETQYF.